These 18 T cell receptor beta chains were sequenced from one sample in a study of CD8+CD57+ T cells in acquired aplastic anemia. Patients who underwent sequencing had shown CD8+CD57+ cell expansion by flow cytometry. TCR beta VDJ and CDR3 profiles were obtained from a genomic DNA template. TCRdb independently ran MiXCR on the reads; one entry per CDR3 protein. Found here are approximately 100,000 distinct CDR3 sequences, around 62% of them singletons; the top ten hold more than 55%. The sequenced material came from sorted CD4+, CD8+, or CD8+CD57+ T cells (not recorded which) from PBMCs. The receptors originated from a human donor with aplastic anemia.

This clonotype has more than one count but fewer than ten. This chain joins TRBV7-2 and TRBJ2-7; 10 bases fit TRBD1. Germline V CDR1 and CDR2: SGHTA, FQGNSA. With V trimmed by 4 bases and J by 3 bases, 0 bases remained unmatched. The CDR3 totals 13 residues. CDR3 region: CASSWTGGYEQYF. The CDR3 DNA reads TGTGCCAGCAGCTGGACAGGGGGCTACGAGCAGTACTTC.

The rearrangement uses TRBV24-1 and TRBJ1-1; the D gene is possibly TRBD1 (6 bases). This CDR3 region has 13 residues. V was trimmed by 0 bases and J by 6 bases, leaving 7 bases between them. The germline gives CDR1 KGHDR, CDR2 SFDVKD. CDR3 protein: CATSDLRGAEAFF. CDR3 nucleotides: TGTGCCACCAGTGATTTGAGGGGGGCTGAAGCTTTCTTT.

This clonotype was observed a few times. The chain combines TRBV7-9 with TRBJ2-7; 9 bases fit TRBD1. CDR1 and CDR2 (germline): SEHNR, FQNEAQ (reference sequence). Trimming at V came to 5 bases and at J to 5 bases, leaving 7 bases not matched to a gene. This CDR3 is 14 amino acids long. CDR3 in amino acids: CASSLRDRADEQYF. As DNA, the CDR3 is TGTGCCAGCAGCCTCCGGGACAGGGCCGACGAGCAGTACTTC.

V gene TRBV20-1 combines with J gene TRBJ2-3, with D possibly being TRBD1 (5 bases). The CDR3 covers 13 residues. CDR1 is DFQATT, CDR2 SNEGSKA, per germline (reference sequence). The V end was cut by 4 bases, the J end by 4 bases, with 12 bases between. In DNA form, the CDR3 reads TGCAGTGCTACCCGACAGAACTCAGATACGCAGTATTTT. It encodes CSATRQNSDTQYF.

CDR3 region: CASKEGKSYGYTF. As DNA, the CDR3 is TGTGCCAGCAAGGAAGGGAAGTCTTACGGCTACACCTTC. This chain uses TRBV2 with TRBJ1-2; unclear D gene. Between the trimmed V and J ends, which lost 7 bases and 8 bases, there was a span of 17 bases. The CDR3 consists of 13 residues. CDR1 and CDR2 (germline): SNHLY, FYNNEI. Based on the CDR3 plus reference TRBV2 and TRBJ1-2, the full variable domain is EPEVTQTPSHQVTQMGQEVILRCVPISNHLYFYWYRQILGQKVEFLVSFYNNEISEKSEIFDDQFSVERPDGSNFTLKIRSTKLEDSAMYFCASKEGKSYGYTFGSGTRLTVV.

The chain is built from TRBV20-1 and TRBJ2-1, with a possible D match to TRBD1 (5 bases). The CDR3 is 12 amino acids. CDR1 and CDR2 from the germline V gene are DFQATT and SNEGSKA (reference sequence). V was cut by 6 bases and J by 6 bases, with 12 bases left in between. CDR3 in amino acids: CSATDGSNEQFF. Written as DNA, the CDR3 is TGCAGTGCGACAGACGGATCCAATGAGCAGTTCTTC.

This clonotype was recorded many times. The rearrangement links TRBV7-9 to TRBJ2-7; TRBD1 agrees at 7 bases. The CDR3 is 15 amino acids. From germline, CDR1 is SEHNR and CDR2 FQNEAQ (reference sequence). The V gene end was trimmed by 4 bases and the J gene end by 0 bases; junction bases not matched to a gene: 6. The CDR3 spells CASSSGTVLSYEQYF. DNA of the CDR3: TGTGCCAGCAGCTCCGGGACAGTTCTCTCCTACGAGCAGTACTTC.

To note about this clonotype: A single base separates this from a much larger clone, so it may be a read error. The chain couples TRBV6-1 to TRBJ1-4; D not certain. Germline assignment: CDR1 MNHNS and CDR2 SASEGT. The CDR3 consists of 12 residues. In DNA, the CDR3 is TGTGCCAGCAGTGAACAAAATGGAAAACTGTTTTTT. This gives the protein CASSEQNGKLFF.

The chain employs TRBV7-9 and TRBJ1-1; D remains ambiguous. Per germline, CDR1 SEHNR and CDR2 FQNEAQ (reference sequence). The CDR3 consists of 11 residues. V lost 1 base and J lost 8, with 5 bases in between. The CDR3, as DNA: TGTGCCAGCAGCTTAGAACGGGAAGCTTTCTTT. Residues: CASSLEREAFF. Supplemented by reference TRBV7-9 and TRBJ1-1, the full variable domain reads DTGVSQNPRHKITKRGQNVTFRCDPISEHNRLYWYRQTLGQGPEFLTYFQNEAQLEKSRLLSDRFSAERPKGSFSTLEIQRTEQGDSAMYLCASSLEREAFFGQGTRLTVV.

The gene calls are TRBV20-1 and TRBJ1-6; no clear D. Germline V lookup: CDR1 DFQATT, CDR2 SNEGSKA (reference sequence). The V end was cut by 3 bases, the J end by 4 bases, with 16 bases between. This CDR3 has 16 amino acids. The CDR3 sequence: CSARIDGGNYNSPLHF. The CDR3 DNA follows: TGCAGTGCTAGGATAGATGGAGGGAATTATAATTCACCCCTCCACTTT.

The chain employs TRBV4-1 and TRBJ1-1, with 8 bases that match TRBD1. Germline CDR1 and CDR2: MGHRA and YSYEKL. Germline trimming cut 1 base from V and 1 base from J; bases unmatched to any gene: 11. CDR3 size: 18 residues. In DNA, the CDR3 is TGCGCCAGCAGCCAAGCAACGGCCCGGACAGGGAGGAACACTGAAGCTTTCTTT. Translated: CASSQATARTGRNTEAFF.

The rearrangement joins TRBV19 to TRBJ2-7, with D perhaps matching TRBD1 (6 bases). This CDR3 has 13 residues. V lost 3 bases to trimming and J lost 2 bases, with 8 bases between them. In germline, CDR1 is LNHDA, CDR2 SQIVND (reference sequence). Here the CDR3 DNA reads TGTGCCAGTAGTATGGGGGCGGCCTACGAGCAGTACTTC. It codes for CASSMGAAYEQYF.

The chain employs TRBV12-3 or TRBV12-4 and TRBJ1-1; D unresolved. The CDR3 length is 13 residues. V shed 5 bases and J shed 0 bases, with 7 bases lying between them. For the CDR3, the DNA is TGTGCCAGCAGTCCCTCACTGAACACTGAAGCTTTCTTT. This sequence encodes CASSPSLNTEAFF.

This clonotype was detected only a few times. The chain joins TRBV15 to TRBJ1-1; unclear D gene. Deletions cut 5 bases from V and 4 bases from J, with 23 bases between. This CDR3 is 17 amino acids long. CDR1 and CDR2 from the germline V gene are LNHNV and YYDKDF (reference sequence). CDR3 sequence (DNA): TGTGCCACCAGCCTTGGCTTCCTGGGTGGATTGAGCACTGAAGCTTTCTTT. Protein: CATSLGFLGGLSTEAFF.

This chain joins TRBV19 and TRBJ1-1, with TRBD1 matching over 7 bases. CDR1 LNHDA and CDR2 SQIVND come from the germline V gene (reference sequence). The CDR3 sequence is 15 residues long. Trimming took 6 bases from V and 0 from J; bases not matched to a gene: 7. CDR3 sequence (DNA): TGTGCCAGTAGCGTGGACAGGAGAATGAACACTGAAGCTTTCTTT. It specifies CASSVDRRMNTEAFF.

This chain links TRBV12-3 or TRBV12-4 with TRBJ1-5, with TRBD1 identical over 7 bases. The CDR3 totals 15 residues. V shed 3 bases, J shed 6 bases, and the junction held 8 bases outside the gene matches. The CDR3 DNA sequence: TGTGCCAGCAGTTTGGGGAGGGGGCATGGTCAGCCCCAGCATTTT. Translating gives CASSLGRGHGQPQHF.

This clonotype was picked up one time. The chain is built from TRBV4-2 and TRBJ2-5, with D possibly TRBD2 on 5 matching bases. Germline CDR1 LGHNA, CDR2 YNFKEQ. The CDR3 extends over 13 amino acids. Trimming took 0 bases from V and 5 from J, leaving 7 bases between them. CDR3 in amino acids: CASSQETRETQYF. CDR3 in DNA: TGTGCCAGCAGCCAAGAAACTAGGGAGACCCAGTACTTC.

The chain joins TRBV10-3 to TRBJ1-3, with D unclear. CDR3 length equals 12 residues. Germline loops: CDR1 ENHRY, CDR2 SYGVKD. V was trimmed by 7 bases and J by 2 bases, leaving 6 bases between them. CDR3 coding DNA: TGTGCCATCACTATGACTGGAAACACCATATATTTT. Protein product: CAITMTGNTIYF.